These 2 T cell receptor beta chains were sequenced from one sample in a study of metastatic and nonmetastatic thyroid tumors. Using MiXCR, TCRdb re-called clones from the PCR reads. The sample consists of about 22,000 clones, less than 40% of them appearing once. Thyroid surgery had not been preceded by any treatment in any patient. The sequencing sample was made of blood. These TCRs come from a male donor with papillary thyroid cancer or a benign thyroid nodule (not recorded which). Some clones in this sample may be carry-over from other donors' samples.

The genes are TRBV12-3 or TRBV12-4 and TRBJ2-3; 8 bases agree with TRBD2. V lost 2 bases to trimming and J lost 2 bases; unmatched junction nucleotides: 3. The length of the CDR3 is 15 residues. CDR3 protein: CASSLLAGLTDTQYF. DNA for the CDR3: TGTGCCAGCAGTTTACTAGCGGGCCTCACAGATACGCAGTATTTT.

The J gene is TRBJ1-1, the V gene TRBV20-1, with no clear D. This CDR3 has 12 residues. CDR1 is DFQATT, CDR2 SNEGSKA, per germline (reference sequence). The germline V and J ends were trimmed by 2 bases and 1 base, with 5 bases remaining between them. The CDR3 DNA reads as TGCAGTGCTAGACAGCCGAACACTGAAGCTTTCTTT. It codes for CSARQPNTEAFF.